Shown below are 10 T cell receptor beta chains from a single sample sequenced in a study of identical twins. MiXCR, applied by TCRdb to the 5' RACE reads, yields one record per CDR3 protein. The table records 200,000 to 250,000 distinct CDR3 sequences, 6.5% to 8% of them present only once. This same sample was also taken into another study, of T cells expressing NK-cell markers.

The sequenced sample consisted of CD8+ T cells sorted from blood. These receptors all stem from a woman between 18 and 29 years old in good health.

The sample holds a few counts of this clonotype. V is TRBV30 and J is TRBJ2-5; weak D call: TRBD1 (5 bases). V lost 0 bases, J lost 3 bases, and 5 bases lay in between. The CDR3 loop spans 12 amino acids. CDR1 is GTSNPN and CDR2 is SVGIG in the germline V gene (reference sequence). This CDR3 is CAWSVQEETQYF. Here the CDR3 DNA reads TGTGCCTGGAGTGTACAGGAAGAGACCCAGTACTTC.

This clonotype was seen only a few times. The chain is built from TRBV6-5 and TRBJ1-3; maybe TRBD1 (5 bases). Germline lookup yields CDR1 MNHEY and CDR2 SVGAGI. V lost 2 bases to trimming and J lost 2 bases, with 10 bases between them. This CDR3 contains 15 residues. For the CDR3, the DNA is TGTGCCAGCAGTTACGCACGAGGGGCTGGAAACACCATATATTTT. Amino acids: CASSYARGAGNTIYF.

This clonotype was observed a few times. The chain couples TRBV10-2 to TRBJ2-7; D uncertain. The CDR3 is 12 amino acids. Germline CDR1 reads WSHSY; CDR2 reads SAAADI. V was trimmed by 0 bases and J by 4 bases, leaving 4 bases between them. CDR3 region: CASSESGYEQYF. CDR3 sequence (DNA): TGCGCCAGCAGTGAGTCAGGGTACGAGCAGTACTTC.

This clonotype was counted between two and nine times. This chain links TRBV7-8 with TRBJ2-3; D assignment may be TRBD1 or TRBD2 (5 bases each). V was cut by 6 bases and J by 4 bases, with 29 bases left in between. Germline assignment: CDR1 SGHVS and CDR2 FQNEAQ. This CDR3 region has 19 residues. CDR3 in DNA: TGTGCCAGCAGTGTACCTAGTGGGGGAGACTCTTCCTTATCAGATACGCAGTATTTT. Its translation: CASSVPSGGDSSLSDTQYF.

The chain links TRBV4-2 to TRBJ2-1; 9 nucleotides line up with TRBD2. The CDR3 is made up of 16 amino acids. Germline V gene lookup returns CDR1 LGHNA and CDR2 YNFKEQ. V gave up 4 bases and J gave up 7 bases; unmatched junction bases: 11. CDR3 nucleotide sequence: TGTGCCAGCAGCCCCCTTCTGGCGGGGGGGCTAAATGAGCAGTTCTTC. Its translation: CASSPLLAGGLNEQFF.

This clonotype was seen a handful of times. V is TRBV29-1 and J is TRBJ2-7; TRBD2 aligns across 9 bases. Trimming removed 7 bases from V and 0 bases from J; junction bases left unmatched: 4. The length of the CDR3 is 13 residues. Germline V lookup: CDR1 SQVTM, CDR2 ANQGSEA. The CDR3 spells CSGSGGNSYEQYF. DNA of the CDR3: TGCAGCGGAAGCGGGGGGAACTCCTACGAGCAGTACTTC.

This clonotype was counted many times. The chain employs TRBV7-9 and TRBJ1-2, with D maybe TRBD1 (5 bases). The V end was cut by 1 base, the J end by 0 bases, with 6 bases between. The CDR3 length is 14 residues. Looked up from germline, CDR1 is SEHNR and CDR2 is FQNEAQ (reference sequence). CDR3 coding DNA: TGTGCCAGCAGCTTAGGGACACCTAACTATGGCTACACCTTC. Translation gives CASSLGTPNYGYTF.

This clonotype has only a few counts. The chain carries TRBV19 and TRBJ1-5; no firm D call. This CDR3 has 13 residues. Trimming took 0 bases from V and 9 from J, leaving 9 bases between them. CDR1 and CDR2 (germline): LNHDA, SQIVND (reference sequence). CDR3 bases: TGTGCCAGTAGTATAGATCTGGGGTGGCCCCAGCATTTT. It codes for CASSIDLGWPQHF.

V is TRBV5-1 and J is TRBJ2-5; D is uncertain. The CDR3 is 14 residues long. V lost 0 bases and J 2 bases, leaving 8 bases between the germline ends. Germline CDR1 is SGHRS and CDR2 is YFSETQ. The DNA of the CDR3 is TGCGCCAGCAGCTTGGTAGGGCCTCAAGAGACCCAGTACTTC. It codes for CASSLVGPQETQYF.

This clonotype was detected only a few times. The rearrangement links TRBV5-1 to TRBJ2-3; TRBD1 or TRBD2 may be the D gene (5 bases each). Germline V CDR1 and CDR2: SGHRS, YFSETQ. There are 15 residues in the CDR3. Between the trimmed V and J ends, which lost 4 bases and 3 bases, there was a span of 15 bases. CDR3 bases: TGCGCCAGCAGCCGAGCAGGGAGAGGGACAGATACGCAGTATTTT. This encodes CASSRAGRGTDTQYF.